This TCR beta chain was sequenced during a study of cytomegalovirus exposure and HLA in healthy donors. Study details: Samples from HLA-typed donors yielded about 80 million unique TCRs in an early data release. Study results and caveats: Among TCR sequences, most were rare, though some public TCRs appeared in many donors. Equally common other TCR beta chains were less clonally expanded than HLA-associated ones, a later analysis found. What a later analysis showed was that several of the most significant clusters appeared linked to common viral pathogens.

This clone was counted only a few times. The antigen is undetermined. Germline V gene data show CDR1 as MNHEY and CDR2 as SMNVEV (reference sequence). The CDR3 is 12 amino acids. The ends lost 3 bases at V and 9 bases at J; junction bases unmatched: 5. It was with 60 Vbeta and 13 Jbeta primers that the PCR ran. Profiled with immunoSEQ multiplex PCR; TCRdb holds only in-frame clones, not every one. The table has fewer than 110,000 clones, 65% to 75% seen once. Material for sequencing was PBMCs. V is TRBV27 and J is TRBJ2-7, with TRBD1 matching over 7 bases. This clonotype was obtained from a woman in her thirties or forties in good health and CMV-seronegative. CDR3 residues: CASSFTGVGQYF. The CDR3 nucleotides are TGTGCCAGCAGTTTCACAGGGGTGGGGCAGTACTTC.